This TCR beta chain was observed in a study of blood T cell repertoires in COVID-19. TCRdb's copy holds only in-frame clones and misses some; the assay was immunoSEQ multiplex PCR. The sample shows about 150,000 clones, 65% to 90% of them seen only once. CDR3 size: 13 residues. Deletions cut 5 bases from V and 4 bases from J, with 9 bases between. The TCR sequence derives from a woman aged 45-65 years with acute or convalescent COVID-19. The genes are TRBV12-3 or TRBV12-4 and TRBJ1-3; D is perhaps TRBD1 (5 bases). The sequencing input was peripheral blood. CDR3 in amino acids: CASSVQEGNTIYF. DNA of the CDR3: TGTGCCAGCAGTGTACAGGAAGGAAACACCATATATTTT.